This T cell receptor (beta chain) came from a study of T cell repertoires in cytomegalovirus infection. Looking at the study overall: Matching HLA type, along with CMV infection, was indicated by public TCR beta signatures.

This clonotype has a count of ten or more. TCRdb re-called the reads with MiXCR, one entry per CDR3 protein. The repertoire has around 450,000 distinct CDR3 sequences, around 10% of them found once; the top ten carry roughly 10%. The source material was PBMCs. This sequence was found in a human donor in good health (CMV status not recorded). Some clones in this sample may be carry-over from other donors' samples.

CDR3 nucleotides: TGTGCCAGCAGTCTACTGGGGGGCGAGGGCTACACCTTC. As protein: CASSLLGGEGYTF. This rearrangement joins TRBV6-5 to TRBJ1-2; maybe TRBD1 (6 bases). V was cut by 5 bases and J by 8 bases, with 15 bases left in between. Germline loops: CDR1 MNHEY, CDR2 SVGAGI. The CDR3 totals 13 residues.